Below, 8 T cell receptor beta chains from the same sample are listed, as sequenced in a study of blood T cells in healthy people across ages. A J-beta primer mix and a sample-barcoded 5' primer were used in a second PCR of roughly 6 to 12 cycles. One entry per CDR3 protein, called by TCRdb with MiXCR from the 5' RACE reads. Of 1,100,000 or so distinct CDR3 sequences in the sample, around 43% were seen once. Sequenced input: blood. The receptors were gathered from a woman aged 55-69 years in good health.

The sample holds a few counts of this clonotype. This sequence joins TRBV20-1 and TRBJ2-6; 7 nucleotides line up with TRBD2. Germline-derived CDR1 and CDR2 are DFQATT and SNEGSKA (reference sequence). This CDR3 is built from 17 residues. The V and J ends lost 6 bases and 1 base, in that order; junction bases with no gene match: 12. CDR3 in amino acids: CSAPTGTKTSGANVLTF. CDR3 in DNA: TGCAGTGCACCCACCGGGACTAAGACTTCTGGGGCCAACGTCCTGACTTTC.

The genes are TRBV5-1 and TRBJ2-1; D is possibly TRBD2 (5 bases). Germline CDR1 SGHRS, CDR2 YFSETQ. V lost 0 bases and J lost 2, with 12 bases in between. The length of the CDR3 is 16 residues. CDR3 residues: CASSLGAAATYNEQFF. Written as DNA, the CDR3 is TGCGCCAGCAGCTTGGGGGCAGCGGCAACCTACAATGAGCAGTTCTTC.

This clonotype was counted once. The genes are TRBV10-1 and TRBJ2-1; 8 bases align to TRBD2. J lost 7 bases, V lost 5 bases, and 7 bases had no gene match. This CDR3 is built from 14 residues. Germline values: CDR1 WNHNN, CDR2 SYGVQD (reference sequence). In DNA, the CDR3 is TGCGCCAGCAGTCAAGCGGGAGCGGTGAATGAGCAGTTCTTC. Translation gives CASSQAGAVNEQFF.

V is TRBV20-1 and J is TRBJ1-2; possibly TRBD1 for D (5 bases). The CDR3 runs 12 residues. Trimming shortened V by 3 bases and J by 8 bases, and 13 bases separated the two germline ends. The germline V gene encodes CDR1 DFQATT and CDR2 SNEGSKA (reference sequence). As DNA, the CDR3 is TGCAGTGCTAGGAATAAGACAGCGGGCTACACCTTC. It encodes CSARNKTAGYTF.

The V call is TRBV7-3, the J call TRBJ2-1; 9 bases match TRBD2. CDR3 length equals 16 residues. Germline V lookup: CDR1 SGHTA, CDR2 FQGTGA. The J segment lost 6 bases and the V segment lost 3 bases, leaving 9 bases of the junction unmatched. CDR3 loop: CASSLGGRATGNEQFF. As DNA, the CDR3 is TGTGCCAGCAGCTTGGGCGGGAGGGCCACGGGCAATGAGCAGTTCTTC.

CDR3 sequence (DNA): TGCAGCGTAGAGGGACAGGGGAGTTCCACTGAAGCTTTCTTT. Its translation is CSVEGQGSSTEAFF. The rearrangement joins TRBV29-1 to TRBJ1-1, with TRBD1 identical over 10 bases. The V gene's germline CDR1 is SQVTM and CDR2 ANQGSEA. The CDR3 is 14 residues long. After removal of 6 bases from V and 4 bases from J, the junction contained 8 bases not matched to a gene.

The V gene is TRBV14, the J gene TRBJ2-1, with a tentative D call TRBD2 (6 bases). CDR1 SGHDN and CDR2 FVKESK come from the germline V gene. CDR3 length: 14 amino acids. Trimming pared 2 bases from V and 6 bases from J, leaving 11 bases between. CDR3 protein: CASSQQLATNEQFF. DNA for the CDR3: TGTGCCAGCAGCCAACAACTAGCCACCAATGAGCAGTTCTTC.

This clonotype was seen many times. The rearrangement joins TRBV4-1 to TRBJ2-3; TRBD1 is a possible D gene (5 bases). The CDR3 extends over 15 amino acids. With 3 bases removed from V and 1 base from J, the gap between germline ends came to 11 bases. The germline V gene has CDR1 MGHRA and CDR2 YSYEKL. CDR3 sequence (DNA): TGCGCCAGCAGCCAGTCCCGACAGCGCACAGATACGCAGTATTTT. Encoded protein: CASSQSRQRTDTQYF.